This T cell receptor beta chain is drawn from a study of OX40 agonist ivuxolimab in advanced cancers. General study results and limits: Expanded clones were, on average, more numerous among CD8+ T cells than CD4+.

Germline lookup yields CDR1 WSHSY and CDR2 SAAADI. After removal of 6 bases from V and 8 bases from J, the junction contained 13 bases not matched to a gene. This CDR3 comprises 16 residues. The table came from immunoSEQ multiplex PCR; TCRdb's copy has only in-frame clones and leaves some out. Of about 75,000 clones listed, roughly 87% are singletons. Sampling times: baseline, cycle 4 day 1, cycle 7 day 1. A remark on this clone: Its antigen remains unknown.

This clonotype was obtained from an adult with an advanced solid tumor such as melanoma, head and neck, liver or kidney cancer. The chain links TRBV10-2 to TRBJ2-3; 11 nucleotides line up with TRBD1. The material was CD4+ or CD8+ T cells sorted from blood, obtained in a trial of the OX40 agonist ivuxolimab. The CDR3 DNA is TGCGCCAGCAGCACAGACCGGGACAGGGGGTATGTTACGCAGTATTTT. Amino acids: CASSTDRDRGYVTQYF.